These T cell receptor beta chains were read from a single sample in a study of early T cells in non-severe SARS-CoV-2 infection. TCRdb itself ran the 5' RACE reads through MiXCR, one entry per CDR3 protein. The profile shows over 30,000 distinct CDR3 sequences, 4.5% to 6% of them singletons. The sample comprised whole blood. The receptors were sampled from an adult who was a healthcare worker with PCR-confirmed SARS-CoV-2 infection or an uninfected control (not recorded which). CDR3s include the opening cysteine and the closing phenylalanine or tryptophan. A D gene is named only where the DNA matches it firmly. Some rows have no size entry. The others give once, few or many, or a class for an expanded clone.

V,D,J,size,CDR3,DNA
TRBV30,TRBD1,TRBJ1-2,many,CAGDRFNYGYTF,TGTGCCGGGGACAGATTCAACTATGGCTACACCTTC
TRBV20-1,TRBD2,TRBJ2-1,many,CSARDTKSGKPYNEQFF,TGCAGTGCTAGAGACACCAAAAGCGGGAAGCCCTACAATGAGCAGTTCTTC
TRBV20-1,TRBD2,TRBJ2-3,.,CSARSSGRGTDTQYF,TGCAGTGCTAGGTCTAGCGGGAGGGGCACAGATACGCAGTATTTT
TRBV4-1,.,TRBJ2-1,many,CASSQEPLYNEQFF,TGCGCCAGCAGCCAAGAACCCCTCTACAATGAGCAGTTCTTC
TRBV6-5,TRBD2,TRBJ2-5,many,CASSQPGLAGGGGETQYF,TGTGCCAGCAGTCAGCCGGGACTAGCGGGAGGTGGGGGAGAGACCCAGTACTTC
TRBV7-2,TRBD2,TRBJ2-1,many,CASSSPGTSGRVYNEQFF,TGTGCCAGCAGCTCCCCCGGGACTAGCGGGAGGGTATACAATGAGCAGTTCTTC
TRBV20-1,TRBD2,TRBJ2-1,many,CSALSLGGAGVRYNEQFF,TGCAGTGCCCTGTCCCTGGGTGGCGCGGGAGTTCGGTACAATGAGCAGTTCTTC
TRBV2,.,TRBJ2-7,many,CASSEAPRGSYEQYF,TGTGCCAGCAGTGAAGCGCCGAGGGGATCCTACGAGCAGTACTTC
TRBV20-1,.,TRBJ1-1,many,CSARRGEAEAFF,TGCAGTGCCCGCAGAGGGGAGGCTGAAGCTTTCTTT
TRBV11-2,.,TRBJ2-3,many,CASSLDRASGTDTQYF,TGTGCCAGCAGCTTAGATCGGGCTAGCGGCACAGATACGCAGTATTTT
TRBV6-4,TRBD1,TRBJ1-1,many,CASSGGQAGEAFF,TGTGCCAGCAGTGGTGGACAGGCCGGTGAAGCTTTCTTT
TRBV4-1,.,TRBJ1-2,medium-sized,CASSQVGFYGYTF,TGCGCCAGCAGCCAAGTGGGCTTCTATGGCTACACCTTC
TRBV7-2,TRBD1,TRBJ2-3,.,CASSFYRDRGRRDTQYF,TGTGCCAGCAGCTTTTACCGGGACAGAGGGCGACGGGATACGCAGTATTTT
TRBV6-6,TRBD1,TRBJ1-5,many,CASTQGGNQPQHF,TGTGCCAGCACTCAGGGGGGCAATCAGCCCCAGCATTTT
TRBV28,.,TRBJ2-7,many,CASSLSGARSYEQYF,TGTGCCAGCAGTTTATCAGGTGCTAGGTCCTACGAGCAGTACTTC
TRBV11-2,.,TRBJ2-3,few,CASSPISAPTDTQYF,TGTGCCAGCAGCCCAATCTCCGCCCCCACAGATACGCAGTATTTT